The source of this TCR beta chain is a study of shared clonotypes between healthy human individuals. Study context: CD4 naive cells filled three plates per donor, CD4 memory three, CD8 naive two and CD8 memory one. Notes on the study in general: Despite large depth, rarefaction showed incomplete sorted-subset sequencing.

The assay used deep level. The protocol was immunoSEQ multiplex PCR, while the TCRdb copy is restricted to in-frame clones and leaves out a portion. Seen here are about 2,500,000 clones, approximately 90% observed once, and the top ten hold roughly 0.14%. Germline V gene sequence: CDR1 MNHEY, CDR2 SMNVEV (reference sequence). The CDR3 is made up of 15 amino acids. Trimming took 6 bases from V and 4 from J, leaving 18 bases between them. A note on this clone: What it recognizes is unknown.

This clonotype originated in a man aged 18 to 30 in good health. The chain recombines TRBV27 with TRBJ1-1; D possibly corresponds to TRBD1 (6 bases). What was sequenced was naive CD4+ T cells sorted from blood. The sample's subset: CD45RA+ positively selected. CDR3 coding DNA: TGTGCCAGCAGAACTTTACAAAAAGGGGGCACTGAAGCTTTCTTT. The encoded protein is CASRTLQKGGTEAFF.